Listed below are T cell receptor beta chains from one sample, sequenced in a study of blood T cell repertoires in COVID-19. Clones were sequenced by immunoSEQ multiplex PCR, and TCRdb holds only the in-frame ones, with some missing. The sample yields more than 150,000 clones, approximately 87% seen once. Sequenced input: peripheral blood. The receptors derive from a woman aged 18-29 years who had recovered from COVID-19. Both conserved end residues are part of each CDR3. The order of the fields is D gene, clone size, V gene, J gene, CDR3 DNA, CDR3 protein. The D gene is left open where the match is weak. Part of the rows lack a size; the others show once, few, many or a class for expanded clones.

>.|.|TRBV21-1|TRBJ1-1
TGTGCCAGCAGCAAGAGAGGACAGGGAGGCACTGAAGCTTTCTTT
CASSKRGQGGTEAFF
>.|.|TRBV4-3|TRBJ1-1
TGCGCCAGCAGCCAAGAGTGGGGGGGCCGGAACACTGAAGCTTTCTTT
CASSQEWGGRNTEAFF
>.|once|TRBV19|TRBJ1-3
TGTGCCAGTAGTATCGGACAAGCCTCTGGAAACACCATATATTTT
CASSIGQASGNTIYF
>.|.|TRBV5-4|TRBJ1-4
TGTGCCAGCAGCTTGCCCGGGGGGGCCTCTCCAGGAAAACTGTTTTTT
CASSLPGGASPGKLFF
>.|.|TRBV12-3/TRBV12-4|TRBJ1-3
TGTGCCAGCAGTTTTCCGGGAAACACCATATATTTT
CASSFPGNTIYF
>.|.|TRBV5-6|TRBJ2-5
TGTGCCAGCAGCTTGGTGGTAGAGGAGACCCAGTACTTC
CASSLVVEETQYF
>TRBD1|.|TRBV7-9|TRBJ1-1
TGTGCCAGCAGCTCCCTATCAGGGGGTCCCATGAACACTGAAGCTTTCTTT
CASSSLSGGPMNTEAFF
>TRBD1|.|TRBV7-9|TRBJ1-4
TGTGCCAGCAGCTTCGGGACAGCCATCTTTAATGAAAAACTGTTTTTT
CASSFGTAIFNEKLFF
>.|.|TRBV19|TRBJ1-1
TGTGCCAGTAGTACCTTCCGGGACACTGAAGCTTTCTTT
CASSTFRDTEAFF
>TRBD2|.|TRBV27|TRBJ2-3
TGTGCCAGCAGGGCCGGGACTACGAGCACAGATACGCAGTATTTT
CASRAGTTSTDTQYF
>TRBD1|.|TRBV4-1|TRBJ1-1
TGCGCCAGCAGCCAACCGACAGGGGGTTCTGAAGCTTTCTTT
CASSQPTGGSEAFF
>TRBD1|once|TRBV11-2|TRBJ2-7
TGTGCCAGCAGCCCCGGGACAGACGAGCAGTACTTC
CASSPGTDEQYF
>.|.|TRBV6-2/TRBV6-3|TRBJ2-3
TGTGCCAGCAGTTACTCCCGGTCGCCGGCGGGAAGCACAGATACGCAGTATTTT
CASSYSRSPAGSTDTQYF
>TRBD1|.|TRBV9|TRBJ2-7
TGTGCCAGCAGCGTGGGGGGGACAGGGGCCCAGGAGCAGTACTTC
CASSVGGTGAQEQYF
>TRBD1|.|TRBV12-5|TRBJ2-1
TGTGCTAGTGGCCCGGGACAGGGTTTCAATGAGCAGTTCTTC
CASGPGQGFNEQFF
>TRBD1|few|TRBV18|TRBJ2-7
TGTGCCAGCTCACCTGCGAGACAGGGCGTCTACGAGCAGTACTTC
CASSPARQGVYEQYF
>.|few|TRBV5-6|TRBJ2-1
TGTGCCAGCAGCTTAGGGAGCCGGCTCCATGAGCAGTTCTTC
CASSLGSRLHEQFF
>TRBD2|.|TRBV4-3|TRBJ2-1
TGCGCCAGCAGTTTGGGACTAGCAACCTACAATGAGCAGTTCTTC
CASSLGLATYNEQFF
>.|.|TRBV3-1/TRBV3-2|TRBJ1-4
TGTGCCAGCAGCCAAGAACCGGGATATCGGCTGTTTTTT
CASSQEPGYRLFF
>.|.|TRBV12-3/TRBV12-4|TRBJ2-1
TGTGCCAGCAGCCCCTACAGCAGTGAGCAGTTCTTC
CASSPYSSEQFF
>.|.|TRBV6-1|TRBJ2-4
TGTGCCAGCAGTGAATCTCAGGATTTGGGGGGGTACTTC
CASSESQDLGGYF
>TRBD1|.|TRBV9|TRBJ1-1
TGTGCCAGCAGTGGGACAGACAACACTGAAGCTTTCTTT
CASSGTDNTEAFF
>TRBD1|once|TRBV11-2|TRBJ1-1
TGTGCCAGCAGCTCCGGGACAGGTCGGAGCACTGAAGCTTTCTTT
CASSSGTGRSTEAFF
>.|.|TRBV6-5|TRBJ1-1
TGTGCCAGCAGTTCGACCATGGGACTCACTGAAGCTTTCTTT
CASSSTMGLTEAFF
>TRBD1|.|TRBV5-3|TRBJ1-4
TGTGCCAAAGGGGCAGGGGGCCCAGGTAATGAAAAACTGTTTTTT
CAKGAGGPGNEKLFF
>.|.|TRBV29-1|TRBJ2-3
TGCAGCGTTGGGGGCTCTAGCACAGATACGCAGTATTTT
CSVGGSSTDTQYF
>.|.|TRBV7-2|TRBJ1-5
TGTGCCAGCAGCCTAGCGGGAGGGCAGCCCCAGCATTTT
CASSLAGGQPQHF
>TRBD1|.|TRBV7-3|TRBJ2-2
TGTGCCAGCAGCATGGGACAGGGGGCCGGGGAGCTGTTTTTT
CASSMGQGAGELFF
>.|.|TRBV3-1/TRBV3-2|TRBJ2-3
TGTGCCAGCAGCCAAATGGACTACGGAACAGATACGCAGTATTTT
CASSQMDYGTDTQYF
>.|.|TRBV19|TRBJ2-1
TGTGCCAGTAGCACCCCGGGAGAAAGGGTCCATGAGCAGTTCTTC
CASSTPGERVHEQFF
>.|.|TRBV24-1|TRBJ2-5
TGTGCCACCAGTGATCCCTCTCAGGGGCGCCCGGAGACCCAGTACTTC
CATSDPSQGRPETQYF